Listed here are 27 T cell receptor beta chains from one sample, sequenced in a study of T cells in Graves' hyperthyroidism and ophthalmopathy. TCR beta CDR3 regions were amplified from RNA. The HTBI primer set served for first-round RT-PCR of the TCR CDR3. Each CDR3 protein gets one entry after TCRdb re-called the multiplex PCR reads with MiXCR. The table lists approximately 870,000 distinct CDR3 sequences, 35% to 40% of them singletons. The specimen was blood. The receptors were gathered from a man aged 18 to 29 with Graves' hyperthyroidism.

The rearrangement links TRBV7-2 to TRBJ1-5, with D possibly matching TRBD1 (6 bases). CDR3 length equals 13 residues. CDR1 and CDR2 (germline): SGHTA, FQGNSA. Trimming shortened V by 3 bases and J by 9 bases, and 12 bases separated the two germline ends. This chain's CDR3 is CASSLDSRTPQHF. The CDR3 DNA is TGTGCCAGCAGCTTGGACAGTAGAACGCCCCAGCATTTT.

The CDR3, as DNA: TGTGCCAGCAGCTCAGTCGCGGGTGACTATGGCTACACCTTC. Its protein product is CASSSVAGDYGYTF. The chain joins TRBV7-8 to TRBJ1-2; D gene ambiguous. Germline V gene data show CDR1 as SGHVS and CDR2 as FQNEAQ. The CDR3 is 14 amino acids. Trimming took off 4 bases at V and 3 bases at J, with 12 bases between the two ends.

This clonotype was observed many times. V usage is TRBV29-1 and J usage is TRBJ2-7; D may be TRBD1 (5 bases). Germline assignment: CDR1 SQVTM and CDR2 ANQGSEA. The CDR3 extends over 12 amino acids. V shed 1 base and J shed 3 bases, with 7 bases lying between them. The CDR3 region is CSVEVDSYEQYF. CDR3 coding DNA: TGCAGCGTTGAAGTCGACAGCTACGAGCAGTACTTC.

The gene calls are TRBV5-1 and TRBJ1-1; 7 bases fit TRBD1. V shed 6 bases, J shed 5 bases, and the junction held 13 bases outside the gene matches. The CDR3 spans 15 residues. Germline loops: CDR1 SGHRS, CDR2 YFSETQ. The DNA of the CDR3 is TGCGCCAGCACCCCAGGGGGGGCCCTCGAGACTGAAGCTTTCTTT. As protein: CASTPGGALETEAFF.

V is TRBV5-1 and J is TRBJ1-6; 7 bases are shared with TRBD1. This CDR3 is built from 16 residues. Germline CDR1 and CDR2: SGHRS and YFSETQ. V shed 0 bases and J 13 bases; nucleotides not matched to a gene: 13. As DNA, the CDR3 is TGCGCCAGCAGCTTGGCCCGGACAGGACCAGGGACGCCCCTCCACTTT. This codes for CASSLARTGPGTPLHF.

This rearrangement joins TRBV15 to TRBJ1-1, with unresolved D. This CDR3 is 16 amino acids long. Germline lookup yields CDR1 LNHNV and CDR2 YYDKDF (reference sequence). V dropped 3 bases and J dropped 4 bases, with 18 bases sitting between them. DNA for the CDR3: TGTGCCACCAGCAGCCCACTGTACCGGGGAAGCACTGAAGCTTTCTTT. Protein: CATSSPLYRGSTEAFF.

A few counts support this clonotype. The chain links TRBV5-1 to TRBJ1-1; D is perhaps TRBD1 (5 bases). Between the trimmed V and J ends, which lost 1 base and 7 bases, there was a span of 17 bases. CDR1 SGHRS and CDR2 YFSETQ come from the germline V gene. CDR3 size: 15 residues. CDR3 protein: CASSLWIGATDEAFF. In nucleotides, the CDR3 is TGCGCCAGCAGCTTGTGGATAGGGGCTACTGATGAAGCTTTCTTT.

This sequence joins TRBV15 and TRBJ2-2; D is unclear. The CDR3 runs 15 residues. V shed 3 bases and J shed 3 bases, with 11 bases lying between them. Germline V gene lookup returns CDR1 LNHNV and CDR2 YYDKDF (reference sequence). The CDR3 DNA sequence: TGTGCCACCAGCAGTATACTAAGGCACACCGGGGAGCTGTTTTTT. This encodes CATSSILRHTGELFF. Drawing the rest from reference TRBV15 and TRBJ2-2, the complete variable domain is DAMVIQNPRYQVTQFGKPVTLSCSQTLNHNVMYWYQQKSSQAPKLLFHYYDKDFNNEADTPDNFQSRRPNTSFCFLDIRSPGLGDTAMYLCATSSILRHTGELFFGEGSRLTVL.

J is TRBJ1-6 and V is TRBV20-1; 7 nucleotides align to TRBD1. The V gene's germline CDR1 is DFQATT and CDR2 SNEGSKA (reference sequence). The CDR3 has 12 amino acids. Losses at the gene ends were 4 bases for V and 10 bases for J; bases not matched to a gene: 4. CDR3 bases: TGCAGTGCTATTGCAGGGGGATCACCCCTCCACTTT. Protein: CSAIAGGSPLHF.

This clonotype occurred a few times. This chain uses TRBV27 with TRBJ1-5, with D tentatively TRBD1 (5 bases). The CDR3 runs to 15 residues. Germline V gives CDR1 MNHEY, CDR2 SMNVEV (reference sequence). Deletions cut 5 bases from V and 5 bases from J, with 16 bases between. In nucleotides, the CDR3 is TGTGCCAGCAGTGTAACACCAGGGTTCCATCAGCCCCAGCATTTT. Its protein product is CASSVTPGFHQPQHF.

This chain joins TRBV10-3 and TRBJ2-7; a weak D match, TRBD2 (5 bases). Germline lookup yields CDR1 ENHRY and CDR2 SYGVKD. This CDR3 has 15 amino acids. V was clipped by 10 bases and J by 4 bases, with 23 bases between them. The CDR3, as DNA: TGTGCCAGCAGAGGTGAGGGCTCCTACTTTTACGAGCAGTACTTC. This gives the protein CASRGEGSYFYEQYF.

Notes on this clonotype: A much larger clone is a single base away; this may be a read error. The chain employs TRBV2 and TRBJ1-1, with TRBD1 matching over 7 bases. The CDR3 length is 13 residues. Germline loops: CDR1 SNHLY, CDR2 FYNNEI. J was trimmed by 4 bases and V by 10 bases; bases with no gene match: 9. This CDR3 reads CAIRGGVVTEAFF. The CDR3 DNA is TGTGCCATCAGAGGGGGCGTTGTCACTGAAGCTTTCTTT.

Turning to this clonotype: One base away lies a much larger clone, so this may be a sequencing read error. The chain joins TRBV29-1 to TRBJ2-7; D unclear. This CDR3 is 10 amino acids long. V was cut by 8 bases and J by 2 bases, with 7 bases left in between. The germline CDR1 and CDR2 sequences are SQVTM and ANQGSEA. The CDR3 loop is CSPPAYEQYF. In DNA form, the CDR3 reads TGCAGCCCCCCCGCCTACGAGCAGTACTTC.

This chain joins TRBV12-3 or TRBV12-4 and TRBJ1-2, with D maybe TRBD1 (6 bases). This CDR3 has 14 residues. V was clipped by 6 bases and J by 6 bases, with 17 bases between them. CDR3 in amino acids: CASRPAIRGDGYTF. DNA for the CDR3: TGTGCCAGCAGGCCAGCAATAAGGGGGGATGGCTACACCTTC.

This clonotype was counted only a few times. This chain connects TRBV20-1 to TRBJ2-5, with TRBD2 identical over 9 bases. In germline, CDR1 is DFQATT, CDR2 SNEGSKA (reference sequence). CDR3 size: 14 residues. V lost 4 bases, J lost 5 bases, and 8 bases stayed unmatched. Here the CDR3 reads CSATPGLAGETQYF. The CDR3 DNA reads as TGCAGTGCTACTCCGGGACTAGCCGGGGAGACCCAGTACTTC.

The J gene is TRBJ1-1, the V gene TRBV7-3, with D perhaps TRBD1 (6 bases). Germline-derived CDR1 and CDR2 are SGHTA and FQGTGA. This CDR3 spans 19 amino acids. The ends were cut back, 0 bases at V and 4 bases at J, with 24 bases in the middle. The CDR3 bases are TGTGCCAGCAGCTTAACTAAGCCAAAGGACAGTTTAATGAGCACTGAAGCTTTCTTT. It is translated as CASSLTKPKDSLMSTEAFF.

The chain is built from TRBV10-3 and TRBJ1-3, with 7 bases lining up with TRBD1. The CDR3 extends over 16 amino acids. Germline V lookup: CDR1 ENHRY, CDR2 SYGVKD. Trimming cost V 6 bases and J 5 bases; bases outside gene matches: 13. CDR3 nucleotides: TGTGCCATCAGCCCCCAGGGGGGGCGGGGACGAAACACCATATATTTT. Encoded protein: CAISPQGGRGRNTIYF.

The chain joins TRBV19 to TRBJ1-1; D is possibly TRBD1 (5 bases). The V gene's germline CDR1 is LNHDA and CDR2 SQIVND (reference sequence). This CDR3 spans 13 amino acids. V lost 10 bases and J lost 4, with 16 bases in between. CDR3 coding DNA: TGTGCCACCGAGTGGGGGGGGAGCACTGAAGCTTTCTTT. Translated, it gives CATEWGGSTEAFF.

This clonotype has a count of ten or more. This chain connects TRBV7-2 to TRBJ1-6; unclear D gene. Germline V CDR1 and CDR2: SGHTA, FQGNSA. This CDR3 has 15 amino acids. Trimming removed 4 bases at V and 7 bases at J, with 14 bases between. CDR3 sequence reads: CASSSEPSLNSPLHF. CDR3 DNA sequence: TGTGCCAGCAGCTCTGAACCCAGTCTCAATTCACCCCTCCACTTT. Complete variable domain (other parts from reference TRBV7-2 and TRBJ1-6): GAGVSQSPSNKVTEKGKDVELRCDPISGHTALYWYRQSLGQGLEFLIYFQGNSAPDKSGLPSDRFSAERTGGSVSTLTIQRTQQEDSAVYLCASSSEPSLNSPLHFGNGTRLTVT.

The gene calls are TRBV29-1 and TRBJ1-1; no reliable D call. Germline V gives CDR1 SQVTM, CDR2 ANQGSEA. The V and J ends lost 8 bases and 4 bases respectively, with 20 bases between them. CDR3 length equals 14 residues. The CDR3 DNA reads TGCAGCACCGCGAGAGAGCGGATGGGCACTGAAGCTTTCTTT. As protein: CSTARERMGTEAFF.

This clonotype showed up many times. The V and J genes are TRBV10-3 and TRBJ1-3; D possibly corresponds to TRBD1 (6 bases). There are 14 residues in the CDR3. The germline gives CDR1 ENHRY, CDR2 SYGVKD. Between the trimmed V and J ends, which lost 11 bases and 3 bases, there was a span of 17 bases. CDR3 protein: CAVNREFRGNTIYF. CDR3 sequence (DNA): TGTGCCGTGAACAGGGAATTCCGTGGAAACACCATATATTTT.

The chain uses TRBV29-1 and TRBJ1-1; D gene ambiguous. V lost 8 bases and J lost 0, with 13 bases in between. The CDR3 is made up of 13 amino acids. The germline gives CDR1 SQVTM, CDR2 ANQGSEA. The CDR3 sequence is CSLEAGLNTEAFF. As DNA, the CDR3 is TGCAGCTTGGAGGCAGGTCTGAACACTGAAGCTTTCTTT.

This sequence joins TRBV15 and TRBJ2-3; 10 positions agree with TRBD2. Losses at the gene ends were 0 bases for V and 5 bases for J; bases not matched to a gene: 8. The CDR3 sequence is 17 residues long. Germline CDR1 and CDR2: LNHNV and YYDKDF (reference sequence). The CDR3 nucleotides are TGTGCCACCAGCAGAGATCTCCGACTAGCGGGTGAAGATACGCAGTATTTT. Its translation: CATSRDLRLAGEDTQYF.

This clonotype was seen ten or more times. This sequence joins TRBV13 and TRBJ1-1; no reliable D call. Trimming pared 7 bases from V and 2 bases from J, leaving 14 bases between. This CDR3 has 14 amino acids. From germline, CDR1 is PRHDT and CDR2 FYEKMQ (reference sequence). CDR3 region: CASTSARGNTEAFF. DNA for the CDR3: TGTGCCAGCACCTCCGCGCGAGGAAACACTGAAGCTTTCTTT. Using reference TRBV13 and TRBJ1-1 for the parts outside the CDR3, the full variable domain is AAGVIQSPRHLIKEKRETATLKCYPIPRHDTVYWYQQGPGQDPQFLISFYEKMQSDKGSIPDRFSAQQFSDYHSELNMSSLELGDSALYFCASTSARGNTEAFFGQGTRLTVV.

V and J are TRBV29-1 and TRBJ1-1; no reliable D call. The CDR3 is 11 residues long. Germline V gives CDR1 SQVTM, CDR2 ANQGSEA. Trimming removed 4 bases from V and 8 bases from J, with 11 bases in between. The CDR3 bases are TGCAGCGTTGCTCAGGCCACCGAAGCTTTCTTT. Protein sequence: CSVAQATEAFF.

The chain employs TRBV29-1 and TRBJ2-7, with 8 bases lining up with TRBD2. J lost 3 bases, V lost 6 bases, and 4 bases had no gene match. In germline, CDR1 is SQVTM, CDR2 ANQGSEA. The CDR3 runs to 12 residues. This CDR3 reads CSVRGAHYEQYF. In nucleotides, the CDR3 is TGCAGCGTGCGGGGGGCGCACTACGAGCAGTACTTC.

Written as DNA, the CDR3 is TGTGCCAGCAGCCAAGCGGCGGGGGGGTCCTACGAGCAGTACTTC. Its protein product is CASSQAAGGSYEQYF. V gene TRBV3-1 combines with J gene TRBJ2-7; TRBD2 agrees at 9 bases. CDR3 length equals 15 residues. Germline-derived CDR1 and CDR2 are LGHDT and YNNKEL (reference sequence). V lost 1 base to trimming and J lost 1 base; unmatched junction nucleotides: 2.